This is a list of T cell receptor beta chains from one sample in a study of CD4 and CD8 cells across lung adenocarcinoma regions. TCRdb redid the calling of the PCR reads with MiXCR, one entry per CDR3 protein. The sample holds more than 15,000 distinct CDR3 sequences, 46% seen once. The sequencing sample was made of CD4+ T cells from the margin of a lung tumor. The receptors derive from a male donor with lung adenocarcinoma. The CD4 and CD8 labels of this study may be unreliable. Each CDR3 is given with its conserved first and last residue. Each record gives: J gene, V gene, clone size, D gene, CDR3 DNA, CDR3 protein. D genes are given only for firm matches. Some rows have no size entry. The others give once, few or many, or a class for an expanded clone.

J gene: TRBJ2-7
V gene: TRBV7-8
clone size: .
D gene: .
CDR3 DNA: TGTGCCAGCAGCTTACCCCGGGAGCCCCCCGAGCAGTACTTC
CDR3 protein: CASSLPREPPEQYF

J gene: TRBJ2-5
V gene: TRBV6-4
clone size: .
D gene: .
CDR3 DNA: TGTGGCAGGGGTGACGGGGGCGGGGGCCAAGAGACCCAGTACTTC
CDR3 protein: CGRGDGGGGQETQYF

J gene: TRBJ2-5
V gene: TRBV27
clone size: .
D gene: .
CDR3 DNA: TGTGCCAGCAGTTTACGGGCCCAAGAGACCCAGTACTTC
CDR3 protein: CASSLRAQETQYF

J gene: TRBJ2-4
V gene: TRBV15
clone size: many
D gene: .
CDR3 DNA: TGTGCCACCAGCAGGGACTCGGGACTCAGGTACTTC
CDR3 protein: CATSRDSGLRYF

J gene: TRBJ2-3
V gene: TRBV10-2
clone size: .
D gene: .
CDR3 DNA: TGCGCCAGCACCCGGGTGGGAGCGACAGATATGCAGTATTTT
CDR3 protein: CASTRVGATDMQYF

J gene: TRBJ1-2
V gene: TRBV12-3/TRBV12-4
clone size: .
D gene: TRBD1
CDR3 DNA: TGTGCCAGCAGAGATCGGGACAGGGAGGACTATGGCTACACCTTC
CDR3 protein: CASRDRDREDYGYTF

J gene: TRBJ2-4
V gene: TRBV25-1
clone size: .
D gene: .
CDR3 DNA: TGTGCCAGCAGGCTCGGGGGCCTCGACCGGGACACCCAGTACTTC
CDR3 protein: CASRLGGLDRDTQYF

J gene: TRBJ2-5
V gene: TRBV10-2
clone size: .
D gene: TRBD2
CDR3 DNA: TGCGCGGGCAGTGCGGGAGCGGACCAAGATACGCAGTACTTT
CDR3 protein: CAGSAGADQDTQYF

J gene: TRBJ2-5
V gene: TRBV7-2
clone size: few
D gene: TRBD2
CDR3 DNA: TGTGCCAGCAGCTTAGACCCCGGGACTAACCAAGAGACCCAGTACTTC
CDR3 protein: CASSLDPGTNQETQYF

J gene: TRBJ2-5
V gene: TRBV6-1
clone size: medium-sized
D gene: .
CDR3 DNA: TGTGCCAGCAGTCAACTTCAGGTGGATCAAGAGACCCAGTACTTC
CDR3 protein: CASSQLQVDQETQYF

J gene: TRBJ2-7
V gene: TRBV27
clone size: medium-sized
D gene: .
CDR3 DNA: TGTGCCAGCAGTCCCTGGGCGGGGACAGCCGAGTACGAGCAGTACTTC
CDR3 protein: CASSPWAGTAEYEQYF

J gene: TRBJ2-2
V gene: TRBV24-1
clone size: .
D gene: .
CDR3 DNA: TGTGCCACTCGAACAGGAACGAACACCGGGGAGCTGTTTTTT
CDR3 protein: CATRTGTNTGELFF

J gene: TRBJ2-1
V gene: TRBV7-3
clone size: many
D gene: TRBD2
CDR3 DNA: TGTGCCAGCAGCAACCGACTAGCGGAATCCTACAATGAGCAGTTCTTC
CDR3 protein: CASSNRLAESYNEQFF

J gene: TRBJ2-3
V gene: TRBV6-4
clone size: .
D gene: TRBD2
CDR3 DNA: TGTGCCAGGGGTGACGGGAGCGGGAACGCAGATACGCAGTACTTT
CDR3 protein: CARGDGSGNADTQYF

J gene: TRBJ2-5
V gene: TRBV27
clone size: medium-sized
D gene: TRBD2
CDR3 DNA: TGTGCCAGCAGTTTGTCGACTAGCTTCCAAGAGACCCAGTACTTC
CDR3 protein: CASSLSTSFQETQYF

J gene: TRBJ1-5
V gene: TRBV7-2
clone size: many
D gene: .
CDR3 DNA: TGTGCCAGCAGCCCCATTAGGGGGAGCAATCAGCCCCAGCATTTT
CDR3 protein: CASSPIRGSNQPQHF

J gene: TRBJ2-1
V gene: TRBV5-1
clone size: .
D gene: .
CDR3 DNA: TGCGCCAGCAGCCCCCGAGCCTCTATATCCTACAATGAGCAGTTCTTC
CDR3 protein: CASSPRASISYNEQFF

J gene: TRBJ2-3
V gene: TRBV27
clone size: many
D gene: .
CDR3 DNA: TGTGCCAGCAGTTTTTTCTCTGGCGGCACAGATACGCAGTATTTT
CDR3 protein: CASSFFSGGTDTQYF

J gene: TRBJ2-5
V gene: TRBV12-3/TRBV12-4
clone size: .
D gene: TRBD2
CDR3 DNA: TGTGCCAGCAGTCCTTTAGCGGGGAACCAAGAGACCCAGTACTTC
CDR3 protein: CASSPLAGNQETQYF

J gene: TRBJ2-1
V gene: TRBV6-1
clone size: few
D gene: .
CDR3 DNA: TGTGCCAGCAGGACTAGTGGCTACAATGAGCAGTTCTTC
CDR3 protein: CASRTSGYNEQFF

J gene: TRBJ1-1
V gene: TRBV29-1
clone size: .
D gene: .
CDR3 DNA: TGCAGCGTGAACTTGGAGACAGTAGCCACTGAAGCTTTCTTT
CDR3 protein: CSVNLETVATEAFF

J gene: TRBJ2-3
V gene: TRBV3-1
clone size: .
D gene: TRBD2
CDR3 DNA: TGTGCCAGCAGGCTACTAGCGGAAGATACGCAGTATTTT
CDR3 protein: CASRLLAEDTQYF

J gene: TRBJ2-2
V gene: TRBV6-5
clone size: .
D gene: .
CDR3 DNA: TGTGCCAGCAGACTCCAGTCCGGAATCACCGGGGAGCTGTATTTT
CDR3 protein: CASRLQSGITGELYF

J gene: TRBJ2-5
V gene: TRBV14
clone size: few
D gene: .
CDR3 DNA: TGTGCCAGCAGCCAAGATCTTTGGGAGACCCAGTACTTC
CDR3 protein: CASSQDLWETQYF

J gene: TRBJ1-2
V gene: TRBV4-1
clone size: many
D gene: .
CDR3 DNA: TGCGCCAGCAGCCAACTTACTTCGCCGGGAGGTATCTATGGCTACACCTTC
CDR3 protein: CASSQLTSPGGIYGYTF

J gene: TRBJ2-7
V gene: TRBV6-2/TRBV6-3
clone size: .
D gene: TRBD2
CDR3 DNA: TGTGCCAGCACCCCAGCGGGTAGCGGGCTTAGCTACGAGCAGTACTTC
CDR3 protein: CASTPAGSGLSYEQYF

J gene: TRBJ2-1
V gene: TRBV27
clone size: .
D gene: .
CDR3 DNA: TGTGCCAGCAGTCCGCGGGGTCCAAGGAAGTTCTTC
CDR3 protein: CASSPRGPRKFF

J gene: TRBJ2-5
V gene: TRBV27
clone size: .
D gene: .
CDR3 DNA: TGTGCCAGCGCGGTGATCGGGGGCCTTGTCAAAGAGACCCAGTACTTC
CDR3 protein: CASAVIGGLVKETQYF